This T cell receptor beta chain comes out of a study of cytomegalovirus exposure and HLA in healthy donors. Study context: Counted in an early data release were roughly 81 million unique TCRs from HLA-typed donors. Overall study findings and caveats: In an earlier analysis, in some 500 donors, most V segments appeared productive either ~90% or ~30% of the time.

PCR employed 60 Vbeta and 13 Jbeta primers. Per the authors' pipeline: In a later analysis, the count reached tens of millions of unique TCR beta chains, with roughly 9.9 million shared. Assay: immunoSEQ multiplex PCR; the TCRdb copy retains only in-frame clones and omits some. V, J and clone size are taken as reported in that table, and D and trimming were inferred from the DNA itself. The repertoire consists of 150,000 to 160,000 clones, with 80% occurring once and the leading ten covering around 13%. About this clone: Its antigen remains unidentified.

CDR1 and CDR2 from the germline V gene are DFQATT and SNEGSKA (reference sequence). The CDR3 is made up of 11 amino acids. Trimming cost V 3 bases and J 5 bases, with 7 bases left between them. Sequenced sample: PBMCs. This sequence joins TRBV20-1 and TRBJ1-2, with D maybe TRBD1 (5 bases). This TCR came from a man between 25 and 39 years old in good health and CMV-seropositive. The CDR3 region has the DNA TGCAGTGCTAGGCAGGGATATGGCTACACCTTC. Its protein is CSARQGYGYTF.